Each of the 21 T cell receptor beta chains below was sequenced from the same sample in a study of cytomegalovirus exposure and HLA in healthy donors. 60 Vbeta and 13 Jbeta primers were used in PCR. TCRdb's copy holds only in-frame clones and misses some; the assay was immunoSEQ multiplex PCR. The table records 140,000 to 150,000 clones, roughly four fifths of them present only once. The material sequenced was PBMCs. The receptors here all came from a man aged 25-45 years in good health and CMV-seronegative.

The CDR3 is CASSLGIWQGIQETQYF. CDR3 nucleotides: TGTGCCAGCAGCTTAGGGATATGGCAGGGGATTCAGGAGACCCAGTACTTC. V usage is TRBV7-2 and J usage is TRBJ2-5; a weak D match, TRBD1 (6 bases). Germline V CDR1 and CDR2: SGHTA, FQGNSA. The CDR3 consists of 17 residues. V gave up 1 base and J gave up 5 bases, with 20 bases separating them.

As DNA, the CDR3 is TGCAGTGCGGAGGAGAACACTGAAGCTTTCTTT. Protein: CSAEENTEAFF. The chain couples TRBV20-1 to TRBJ1-1; D is unresolved. V lost 6 bases and J 1 base, leaving 6 bases between the germline ends. This CDR3 has 11 residues. From germline, CDR1 is DFQATT and CDR2 SNEGSKA (reference sequence).

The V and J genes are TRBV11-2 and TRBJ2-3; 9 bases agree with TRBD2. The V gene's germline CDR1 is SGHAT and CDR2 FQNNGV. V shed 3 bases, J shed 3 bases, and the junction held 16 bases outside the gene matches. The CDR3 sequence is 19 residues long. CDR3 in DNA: TGTGCCAGCAGCTTTGTTCTGGCGGGGGGGCCAGGGTTGACAGATACGCAGTATTTT. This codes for CASSFVLAGGPGLTDTQYF. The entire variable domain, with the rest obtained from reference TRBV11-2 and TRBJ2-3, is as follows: EAGVAQSPRYKIIEKRQSVAFWCNPISGHATLYWYQQILGQGPKLLIQFQNNGVVDDSQLPKDRFSAERLKGVDSTLKIQPAKLEDSAVYLCASSFVLAGGPGLTDTQYFGPGTRLTVL.

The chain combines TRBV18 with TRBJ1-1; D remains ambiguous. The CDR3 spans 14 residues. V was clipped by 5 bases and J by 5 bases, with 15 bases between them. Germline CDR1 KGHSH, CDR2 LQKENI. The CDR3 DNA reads TGTGCCAGCTCAAGAGAACCCCAAGCGACTGAAGCTTTCTTT. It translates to CASSREPQATEAFF. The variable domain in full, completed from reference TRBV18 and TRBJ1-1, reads NAGVMQNPRHLVRRRGQEARLRCSPMKGHSHVYWYRQLPEEGLKFMVYLQKENIIDESGMPKERFSAEFPKEGPSILRIQQVVRGDSAAYFCASSREPQATEAFFGQGTRLTVV.

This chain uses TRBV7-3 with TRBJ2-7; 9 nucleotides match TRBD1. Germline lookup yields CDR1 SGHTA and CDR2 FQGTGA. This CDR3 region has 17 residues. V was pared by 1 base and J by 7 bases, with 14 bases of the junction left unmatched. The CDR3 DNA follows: TGTGCCAGCAGCTTAATGGGCGGCGAACAGGGGGCGAGGGAGCAGTACTTC. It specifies CASSLMGGEQGAREQYF.

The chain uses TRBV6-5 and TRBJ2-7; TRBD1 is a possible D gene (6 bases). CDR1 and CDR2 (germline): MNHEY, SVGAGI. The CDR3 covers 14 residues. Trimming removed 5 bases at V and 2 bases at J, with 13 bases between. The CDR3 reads CASSPTGPPYEQYF. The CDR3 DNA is TGTGCCAGCAGTCCGACAGGTCCCCCCTACGAGCAGTACTTC.

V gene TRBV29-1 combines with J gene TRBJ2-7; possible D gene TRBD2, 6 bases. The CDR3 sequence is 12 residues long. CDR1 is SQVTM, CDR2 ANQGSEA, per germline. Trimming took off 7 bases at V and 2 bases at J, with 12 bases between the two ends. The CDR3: CSDRGLTYEQYF. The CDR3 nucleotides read TGCAGCGATAGGGGACTCACCTACGAGCAGTACTTC.

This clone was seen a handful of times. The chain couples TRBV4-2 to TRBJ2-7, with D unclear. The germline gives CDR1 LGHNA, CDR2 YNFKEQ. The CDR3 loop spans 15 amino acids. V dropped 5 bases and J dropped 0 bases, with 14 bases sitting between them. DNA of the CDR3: TGTGCCAGCAGCTTAGGATCAGCGAGCTCCTACGAGCAGTACTTC. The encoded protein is CASSLGSASSYEQYF.

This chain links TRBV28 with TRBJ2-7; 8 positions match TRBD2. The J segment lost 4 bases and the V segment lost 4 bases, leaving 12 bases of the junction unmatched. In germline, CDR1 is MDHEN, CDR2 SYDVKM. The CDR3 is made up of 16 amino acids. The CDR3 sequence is CASSSGAAGGTYEQYF. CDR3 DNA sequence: TGTGCCAGCAGTTCCGGTGCGGCGGGGGGTACATACGAGCAGTACTTC.

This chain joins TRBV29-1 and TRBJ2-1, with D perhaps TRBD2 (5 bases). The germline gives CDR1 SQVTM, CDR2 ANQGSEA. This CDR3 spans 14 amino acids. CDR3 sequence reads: CVISGLSSYNEQFF. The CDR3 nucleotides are TGCGTGATATCCGGACTCAGCTCCTACAATGAGCAGTTCTTC.

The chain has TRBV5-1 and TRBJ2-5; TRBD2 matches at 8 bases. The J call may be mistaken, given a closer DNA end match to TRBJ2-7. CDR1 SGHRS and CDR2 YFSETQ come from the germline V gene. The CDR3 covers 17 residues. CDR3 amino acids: CASSLEVGGLGVYEQYF. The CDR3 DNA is TGCGCCAGCAGCTTGGAGGTAGGGGGACTAGGGGTCTACGAGCAGTACTTC.

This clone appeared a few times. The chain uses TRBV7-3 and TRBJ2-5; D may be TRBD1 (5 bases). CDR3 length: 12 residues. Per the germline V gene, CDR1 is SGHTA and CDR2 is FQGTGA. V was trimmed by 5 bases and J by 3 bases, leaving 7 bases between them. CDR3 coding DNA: TGTGCCAGCAGCCTGGACAAAGAGACCCAGTACTTC. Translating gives CASSLDKETQYF.

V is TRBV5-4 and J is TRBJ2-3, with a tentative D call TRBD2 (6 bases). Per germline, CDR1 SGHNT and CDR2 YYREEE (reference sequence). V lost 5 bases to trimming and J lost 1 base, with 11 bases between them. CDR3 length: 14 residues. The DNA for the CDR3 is TGTGCCAGCAGAGCGGGCGGGGGCACAGATACGCAGTATTTT. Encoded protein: CASRAGGGTDTQYF.

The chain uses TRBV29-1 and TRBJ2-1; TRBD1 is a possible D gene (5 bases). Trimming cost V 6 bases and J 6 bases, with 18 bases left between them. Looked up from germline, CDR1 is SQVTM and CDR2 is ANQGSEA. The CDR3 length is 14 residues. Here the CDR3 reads CSVRQPLPLNEQFF. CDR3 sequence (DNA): TGCAGCGTACGACAGCCGCTCCCACTCAATGAGCAGTTCTTC.

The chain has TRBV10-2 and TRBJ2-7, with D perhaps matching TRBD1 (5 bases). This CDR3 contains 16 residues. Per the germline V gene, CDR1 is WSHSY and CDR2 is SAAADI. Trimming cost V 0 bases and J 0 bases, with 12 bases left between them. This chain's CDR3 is CASSESRVSSSYEQYF. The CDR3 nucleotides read TGCGCCAGCAGTGAGTCCAGGGTCTCGAGCTCCTACGAGCAGTACTTC.

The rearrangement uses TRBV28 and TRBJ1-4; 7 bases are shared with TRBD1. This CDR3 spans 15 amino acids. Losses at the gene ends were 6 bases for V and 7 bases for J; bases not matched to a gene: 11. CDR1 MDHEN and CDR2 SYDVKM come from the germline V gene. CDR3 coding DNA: TGTGCCAGCAGACCACAGGGGAAAGAGGTTGAAAAACTGTTTTTT. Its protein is CASRPQGKEVEKLFF.

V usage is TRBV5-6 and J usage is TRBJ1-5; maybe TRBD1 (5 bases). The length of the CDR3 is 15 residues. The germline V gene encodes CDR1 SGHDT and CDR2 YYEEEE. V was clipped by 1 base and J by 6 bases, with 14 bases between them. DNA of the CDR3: TGTGCCAGCAGCTTGTCAGGGTACCAAAGTCAGCCCCAGCATTTT. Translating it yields CASSLSGYQSQPQHF.

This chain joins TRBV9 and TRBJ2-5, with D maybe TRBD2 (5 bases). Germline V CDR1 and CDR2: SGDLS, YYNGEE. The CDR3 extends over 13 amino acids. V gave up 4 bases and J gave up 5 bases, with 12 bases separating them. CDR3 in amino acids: CASSSLAGETQYF. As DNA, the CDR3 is TGTGCCAGCAGCTCCCTAGCTGGGGAGACCCAGTACTTC. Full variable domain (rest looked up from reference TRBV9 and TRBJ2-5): DSGVTQTPKHLITATGQRVTLRCSPRSGDLSVYWYQQSLDQGLQFLIQYYNGEERAKGNILERFSAQQFPDLHSELNLSSLELGDSALYFCASSSLAGETQYFGPGTRLLVL.

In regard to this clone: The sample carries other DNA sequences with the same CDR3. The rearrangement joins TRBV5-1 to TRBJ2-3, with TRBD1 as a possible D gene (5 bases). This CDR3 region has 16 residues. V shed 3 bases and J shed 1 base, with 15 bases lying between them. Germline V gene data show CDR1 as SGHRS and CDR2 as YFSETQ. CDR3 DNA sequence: TGCGCCAGCAGCTCTAGGACACAATCTGGCACAGATACGCAGTATTTT. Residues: CASSSRTQSGTDTQYF.

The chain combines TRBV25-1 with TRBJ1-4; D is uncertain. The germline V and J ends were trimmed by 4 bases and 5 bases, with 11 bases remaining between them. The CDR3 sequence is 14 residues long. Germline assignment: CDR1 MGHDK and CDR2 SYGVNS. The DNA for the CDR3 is TGTGCCAGCAGTGTGGCAGGCTCGAATGAAAAACTGTTTTTT. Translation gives CASSVAGSNEKLFF.

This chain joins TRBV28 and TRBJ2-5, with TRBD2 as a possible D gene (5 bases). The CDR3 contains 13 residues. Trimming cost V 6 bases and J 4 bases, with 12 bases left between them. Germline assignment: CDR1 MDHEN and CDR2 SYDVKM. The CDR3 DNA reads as TGTGCCAGCAGGCCTACCCTAGCAGAGACCCAGTACTTC. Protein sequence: CASRPTLAETQYF.